This TCR beta chain is from a study of blood T cell repertoires in COVID-19. Study context: Italy, Spain and the United States were the sources of the convalescent and acute COVID-19 samples.

In the study's own analysis: Amplification of reference gene primers was used by the study to estimate nucleated cell counts. TCRdb keeps only in-frame clones here, not all; method: immunoSEQ multiplex PCR. D and trimming come from the DNA, and the V and J calls and clone size come from that table. The sample contains 150,000 or so clones, roughly 85% of which appear only once. Germline V gene data show CDR1 as KGHSH and CDR2 as LQKENI. Unmatched junction bases numbered 6, after V lost 2 bases and J lost 0 bases. The CDR3 runs 16 residues. The sequenced material came from peripheral blood. The rearrangement joins TRBV18 to TRBJ1-2, with TRBD1 matching over 7 bases. The origin of this receptor is a human donor with acute or convalescent COVID-19. The donor label of this sample is uncertain. The CDR3 sequence is CASSPTGQVANYGYTF. CDR3 sequence (DNA): TGTGCCAGCTCACCAACAGGACAGGTCGCTAACTATGGCTACACCTTC. Complete variable domain (other parts from reference TRBV18 and TRBJ1-2): NAGVMQNPRHLVRRRGQEARLRCSPMKGHSHVYWYRQLPEEGLKFMVYLQKENIIDESGMPKERFSAEFPKEGPSILRIQQVVRGDSAAYFCASSPTGQVANYGYTFGSGTRLTVV.